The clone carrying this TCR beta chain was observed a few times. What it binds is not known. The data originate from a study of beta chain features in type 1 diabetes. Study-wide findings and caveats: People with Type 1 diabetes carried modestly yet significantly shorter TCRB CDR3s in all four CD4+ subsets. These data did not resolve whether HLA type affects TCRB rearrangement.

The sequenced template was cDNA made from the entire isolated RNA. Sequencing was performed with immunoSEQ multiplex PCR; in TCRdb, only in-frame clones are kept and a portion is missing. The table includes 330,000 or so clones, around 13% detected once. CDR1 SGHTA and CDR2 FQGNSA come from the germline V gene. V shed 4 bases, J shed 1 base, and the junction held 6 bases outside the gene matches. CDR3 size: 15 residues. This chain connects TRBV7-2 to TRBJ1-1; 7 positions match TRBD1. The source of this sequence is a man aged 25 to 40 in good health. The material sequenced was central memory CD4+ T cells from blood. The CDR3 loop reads CASSWGQTANTEAFF. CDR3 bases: TGTGCCAGCAGCTGGGGACAGACGGCGAACACTGAAGCTTTCTTT.